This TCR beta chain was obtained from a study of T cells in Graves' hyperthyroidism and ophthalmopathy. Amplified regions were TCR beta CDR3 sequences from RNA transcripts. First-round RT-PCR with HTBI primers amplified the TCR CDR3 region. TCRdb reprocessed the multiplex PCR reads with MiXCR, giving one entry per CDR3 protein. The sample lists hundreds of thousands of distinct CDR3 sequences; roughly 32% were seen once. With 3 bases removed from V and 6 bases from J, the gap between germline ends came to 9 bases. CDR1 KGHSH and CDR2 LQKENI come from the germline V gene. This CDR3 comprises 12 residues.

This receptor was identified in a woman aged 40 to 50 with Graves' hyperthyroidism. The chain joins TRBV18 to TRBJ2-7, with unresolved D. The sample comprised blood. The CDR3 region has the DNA TGTGCCAGCTCACCCCTGAAAGGCGAGCAGTACTTC. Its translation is CASSPLKGEQYF.